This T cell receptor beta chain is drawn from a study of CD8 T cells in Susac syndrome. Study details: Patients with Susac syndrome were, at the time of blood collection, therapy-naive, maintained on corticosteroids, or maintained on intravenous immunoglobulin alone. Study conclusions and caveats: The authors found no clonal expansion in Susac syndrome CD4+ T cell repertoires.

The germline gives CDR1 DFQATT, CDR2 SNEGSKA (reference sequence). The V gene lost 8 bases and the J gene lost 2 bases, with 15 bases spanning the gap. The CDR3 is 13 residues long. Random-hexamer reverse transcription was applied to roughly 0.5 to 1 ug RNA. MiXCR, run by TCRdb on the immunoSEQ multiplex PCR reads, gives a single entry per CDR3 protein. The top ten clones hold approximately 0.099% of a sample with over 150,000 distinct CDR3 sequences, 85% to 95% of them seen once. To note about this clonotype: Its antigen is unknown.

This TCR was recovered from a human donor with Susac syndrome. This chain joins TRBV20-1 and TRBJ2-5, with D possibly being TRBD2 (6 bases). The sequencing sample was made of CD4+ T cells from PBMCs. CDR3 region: CSNKLSGQETQYF. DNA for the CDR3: TGCAGTAACAAACTTAGCGGACAAGAGACCCAGTACTTC.